A single sample is the source of the 4 T cell receptor beta chains below, sequenced in a study of graft-versus-host responses after intestinal transplantation. Their specific antigens are unknown. The method was immunoSEQ multiplex PCR; TCRdb's version includes in-frame clones alone and lacks a portion of them. The sample records 100,000 or so clones, approximately 90% being singletons. The sample consisted of unstimulated CD4+ T cells sorted from spleen or lymph node cells, taken before intestinal transplant. The receptors shown here come from a human donor who received an intestinal transplant.

This rearrangement joins TRBV2 to TRBJ2-5; weak D call: TRBD2 (6 bases). V was trimmed by 7 bases and J by 2 bases, leaving 14 bases between them. The CDR3 sequence is 14 residues long. Per the germline V gene, CDR1 is SNHLY and CDR2 is FYNNEI. The CDR3 sequence: CASNGLTPQETQYF. For the CDR3, the DNA is TGTGCCAGCAACGGACTAACTCCACAAGAGACCCAGTACTTC.

The genes are TRBV11-2 and TRBJ1-1; the D is unclear. Germline CDR1 and CDR2: SGHAT and FQNNGV. Trimming left V 0 bases short and J 10 bases short, with 18 bases between. There are 15 residues in the CDR3. DNA of the CDR3: TGTGCCAGCAGCTTAGATTGGTTAGGAGGTAGCGCAGCTTTCTTT. Translating gives CASSLDWLGGSAAFF.

The gene calls are TRBV5-4 and TRBJ2-5; tentative D call: TRBD1 (6 bases). Looked up from germline, CDR1 is SGHNT and CDR2 is YYREEE (reference sequence). V shed 1 base and J shed 2 bases, with 12 bases lying between them. CDR3 size: 15 residues. The CDR3 region has the DNA TGTGCCAGCAGCTTGAGTGGACAGAATCAAGAGACCCAGTACTTC. This translates into CASSLSGQNQETQYF. Complete variable domain (other parts from reference TRBV5-4 and TRBJ2-5): ETGVTQSPTHLIKTRGQQVTLRCSSQSGHNTVSWYQQALGQGPQFIFQYYREEENGRGNFPPRFSGLQFPNYSSELNVNALELDDSALYLCASSLSGQNQETQYFGPGTRLLVL.

This clone was detected a few times. The chain carries TRBV7-9 and TRBJ1-2; D is ambiguous. V shed 4 bases and J shed 14 bases, with 14 bases lying between them. CDR3 length equals 11 residues. Germline V CDR1 and CDR2: SEHNR, FQNEAQ (reference sequence). The CDR3 here is CASSSRREATF. As DNA, the CDR3 is TGTGCCAGCAGCTCACGGAGGGAGGCAACCTTC.